Following are 20 T cell receptor beta chains from one sample sequenced in a study of blood T cells in healthy people across ages. Using a J-beta primer mix together with a sample-barcoded 5' primer, a second PCR was run for roughly 7 to 12 cycles. A single record per CDR3 protein comes from TCRdb applying MiXCR to the 5' RACE reads. The sample holds around 650,000 distinct CDR3 sequences; approximately 40% are singletons and the top ten take 25% to 30%. Input material: blood. The receptors derive from a man at least 80 years old in good health.

This chain links TRBV24-1 with TRBJ2-1, with 14 bases lining up with TRBD2. Germline-derived CDR1 and CDR2 are KGHDR and SFDVKD. V shed 4 bases and J 0 bases; nucleotides not matched to a gene: 7. CDR3 length: 19 amino acids. The CDR3 loop is CATSDPGTSGRFSYNEQFF. CDR3 sequence (DNA): TGTGCCACCAGTGACCCCGGGACTAGCGGGAGATTCTCCTACAATGAGCAGTTCTTC.

The chain joins TRBV7-2 to TRBJ2-5, with 9 nucleotides matching TRBD1. Germline values: CDR1 SGHTA, CDR2 FQGNSA. The CDR3 is 15 amino acids. The J segment lost 11 bases and the V segment lost 7 bases, leaving 17 bases of the junction unmatched. In nucleotides, the CDR3 is TGTGCCAGCACCCTGGACAGGGGTTTGAAGAATGAGCAGTACTTC. Its protein is CASTLDRGLKNEQYF.

This clonotype was recorded a few times. This chain uses TRBV11-2 with TRBJ2-3, with D maybe TRBD2 (6 bases). In germline, CDR1 is SGHAT, CDR2 FQNNGV. Trimming stripped 0 bases from V and 5 bases from J, with 12 bases between. This CDR3 contains 15 residues. CDR3 DNA sequence: TGTGCCAGCAGCTTAGAGGGGCGGGAAAGAGATACGCAGTATTTT. Protein sequence: CASSLEGRERDTQYF.

This clonotype was observed a handful of times. This rearrangement joins TRBV5-1 to TRBJ2-7, with 12 bases lining up with TRBD2. The CDR3 totals 16 residues. V lost 4 bases, J lost 6 bases, and 11 bases stayed unmatched. Germline V gene lookup returns CDR1 SGHRS and CDR2 YFSETQ. In DNA, the CDR3 is TGCGCCAGCAGCGTGGGACTAGCGGGCCAGGGGGTCGAGCAGTACTTC. It yields the protein CASSVGLAGQGVEQYF.

Only one count was recorded for this clonotype. The J gene is TRBJ2-1, the V gene TRBV20-1; D gene ambiguous. CDR1 and CDR2 (germline): DFQATT, SNEGSKA (reference sequence). This CDR3 region has 13 residues. V was trimmed by 5 bases and J by 4 bases, leaving 12 bases between them. The chain's CDR3 is CSAAATLYNEQFF. CDR3 nucleotides: TGCAGTGCTGCCGCTACACTATACAATGAGCAGTTCTTC.

This clonotype was seen only a few times. The chain couples TRBV15 to TRBJ1-2; possibly TRBD1 for D (5 bases). CDR3 length: 13 residues. The V gene lost 5 bases and the J gene lost 4 bases, with 11 bases spanning the gap. Germline CDR1 LNHNV, CDR2 YYDKDF (reference sequence). The chain's CDR3 is CATSPRGPYGYTF. CDR3 DNA sequence: TGTGCCACCAGCCCTCGGGGCCCCTATGGCTACACCTTC.

The chain employs TRBV28 and TRBJ2-4; TRBD2 matches at 14 bases. The CDR3 sequence is 18 residues long. CDR1 and CDR2 from the germline V gene are MDHEN and SYDVKM. V was clipped by 5 bases and J by 0 bases; unmatched bases: 6. The CDR3 nucleotides read TGTGCCAGCAGTACGGGACTAGCGGGAGTGATAGCCAAAAACATTCAGTACTTC. Its protein is CASSTGLAGVIAKNIQYF.

In the case of this clonotype: The junction and the germline gene differ at one end; a read error may be behind it. This chain links TRBV2 with TRBJ2-7, with D maybe TRBD2 (5 bases). CDR3 length equals 15 residues. Per germline, CDR1 SNHLY and CDR2 FYNNEI. CDR3 amino acids: CAGSEDPTLGYEQYF. DNA for the CDR3: TGTGCCGGCAGTGAGGACCCCACACTAGGCTACGAGCAGTACTTC. The full variable domain, in which reference TRBV2 and TRBJ2-7 provide the parts outside the CDR3, is EPEVTQTPSHQVTQMGQEVILRCVPISNHLYFYWYRQILGQKVEFLVSFYNNEISEKSEIFDDQFSVERPDGSNFTLKIRSTKLEDSAMYFCAGSEDPTLGYEQYFGPGTRLTVT.

V is TRBV7-2 and J is TRBJ1-1; possible D gene TRBD1, 6 bases. Germline-derived CDR1 and CDR2 are SGHTA and FQGNSA. The length of the CDR3 is 14 residues. Between the trimmed V and J ends, which lost 5 bases and 3 bases, there was a span of 13 bases. The CDR3 nucleotides read TGTGCCAGCAGCCCCAGGGGATTTTACACTGAAGCTTTCTTT. Translated, it gives CASSPRGFYTEAFF.

V usage is TRBV20-1 and J usage is TRBJ2-1, with TRBD2 matching 7 bases. This CDR3 spans 14 amino acids. Germline V gene sequence: CDR1 DFQATT, CDR2 SNEGSKA (reference sequence). Trimming at V came to 4 bases and at J to 7 bases, leaving 10 bases not matched to a gene. Here the CDR3 DNA reads TGCAGTGCTAAAGACGGCGGGAGCGTAAATGAGCAGTTCTTC. Translating gives CSAKDGGSVNEQFF.

V usage is TRBV21-1 and J usage is TRBJ2-1. TRBV21-1 is a listed pseudogene. The CDR3 totals 15 residues. In nucleotides, the CDR3 is TGTGCCAGCAGCCCGTGGGGGAGCTCCTACAATGAGCAGTTCTTC. Residues: CASSPWGSSYNEQFF.

The rearrangement uses TRBV30 and TRBJ1-2; the D gene is possibly TRBD1 (5 bases). The CDR3 runs to 13 residues. Trimming took off 3 bases at V and 6 bases at J, with 14 bases between the two ends. CDR1 and CDR2 (germline): GTSNPN, SVGIG (reference sequence). Written as DNA, the CDR3 is TGTGCCTGGAGCGCCGACAGAGTCCATGGCTACACCTTC. Protein: CAWSADRVHGYTF.

This clonotype occurred once. This sequence joins TRBV7-9 and TRBJ2-1; 9 positions match TRBD1. CDR1 SEHNR and CDR2 FQNEAQ come from the germline V gene (reference sequence). V shed 5 bases and J 6 bases; nucleotides not matched to a gene: 11. This CDR3 region has 16 residues. Written as DNA, the CDR3 is TGTGCCAGCAGCATAGGGACAGGGTTAGTAGTCAATGAGCAGTTCTTC. Translating gives CASSIGTGLVVNEQFF.

This clonotype was detected only a few times. The genes are TRBV29-1 and TRBJ2-3, with D unclear. Germline V gives CDR1 SQVTM, CDR2 ANQGSEA. The CDR3 has 13 residues. The V and J ends lost 7 bases and 4 bases respectively, with 15 bases between them. For the CDR3, the DNA is TGCAGCGCCGGGTGGAAGGCTTCAGATACGCAGTATTTT. Amino acid sequence: CSAGWKASDTQYF.

The rearrangement links TRBV3-1 to TRBJ1-1; 9 bases map to TRBD1. Per germline, CDR1 LGHDT and CDR2 YNNKEL (reference sequence). The CDR3 runs to 14 residues. Trimming took 1 base from V and 11 from J; bases not matched to a gene: 8. The CDR3 DNA follows: TGTGCCAGCAGCCAAGGGGTCGGGACAGGGAACGCTTTCTTT. Amino acid sequence: CASSQGVGTGNAFF.

The chain joins TRBV7-2 to TRBJ2-3; 7 nucleotides agree with TRBD2. V was pared by 5 bases and J by 7 bases, with 12 bases of the junction left unmatched. CDR1 is SGHTA and CDR2 is FQGNSA in the germline V gene. The CDR3 contains 15 residues. The CDR3 here is CASSPTSRAQNTQYF. The DNA for the CDR3 is TGTGCCAGCAGCCCGACTAGCCGGGCCCAAAATACGCAGTATTTT.

J is TRBJ2-7 and V is TRBV7-2; perhaps TRBD2 as D (5 bases). The length of the CDR3 is 12 residues. V was cut by 4 bases and J by 3 bases, with 7 bases left in between. From germline, CDR1 is SGHTA and CDR2 FQGNSA. CDR3 residues: CASSSSLYEQYF. The CDR3 nucleotides are TGTGCCAGCAGCTCTAGCCTCTACGAGCAGTACTTC.

The gene calls are TRBV7-2 and TRBJ2-1; TRBD2 matches at 7 bases. J lost 9 bases, V lost 5 bases, and 13 bases had no gene match. The CDR3 runs to 15 residues. Germline lookup yields CDR1 SGHTA and CDR2 FQGNSA. The chain's CDR3 is CASSRFSGLQGEQFF. The CDR3 region has the DNA TGTGCCAGCAGCCGCTTTTCGGGACTACAAGGTGAGCAGTTCTTC.

To note about this clonotype: One base away lies a much larger clone, so this may be a sequencing read error. The chain carries TRBV28 and TRBJ1-6; weak D call: TRBD1 (6 bases). The CDR3 extends over 14 amino acids. Germline V gene data show CDR1 as MDHEN and CDR2 as SYDVKM. CDR3 DNA sequence: TGTGCCAGCAGGCCTAGCGGGGGCCATTCACCCCCCCACTTT. Translating it yields CASRPSGGHSPPHF. Based on the CDR3 plus reference TRBV28 and TRBJ1-6, the full variable domain is DVKVTQSSRYLVKRTGEKVFLECVQDMDHENMFWYRQDPGLGLRLIYFSYDVKMKEKGDIPEGYSVSREKKERFSLILESASTNQTSMYLCASRPSGGHSPPHFGNGTRLTVT.

This clonotype was observed a few times. The chain is built from TRBV28 and TRBJ1-2; 7 bases map to TRBD1. CDR3 size: 14 residues. The germline gives CDR1 MDHEN, CDR2 SYDVKM. J was trimmed by 0 bases and V by 9 bases; bases with no gene match: 7. CDR3 DNA sequence: TGTGCCAGTACCAGGGGGTTCACTAACTATGGCTACACCTTC. Translated, it gives CASTRGFTNYGYTF.